The clone carrying this T cell receptor beta chain was counted only a few times. This sample stems from a study of blood T cell repertoires in COVID-19. About the research overall: Italy, Spain and the United States were the sources of the convalescent and acute COVID-19 samples.

Authors' methods: Amplifying reference gene primers gave estimates of nucleated cell counts. The data were produced by immunoSEQ multiplex PCR, yet TCRdb's version contains in-frame clones alone and is incomplete. The V and J calls and clone size were taken over from that table, and D and trimming were inferred from the DNA. The sample has roughly 100,000 clones, about 86% seen once. The length of the CDR3 is 15 residues. Deletions cut 0 bases from V and 4 bases from J, with 10 bases between. Per the germline V gene, CDR1 is MNHNS and CDR2 is SASEGT. The sequenced material came from peripheral blood. This sequence originates from a woman older than 75 with acute or convalescent COVID-19. V is TRBV6-1 and J is TRBJ1-5, with D perhaps matching TRBD1 (5 bases). CDR3 loop: CASSEAPGGNQPQHF. For the CDR3, the DNA is TGTGCCAGCAGTGAAGCCCCGGGGGGGAATCAGCCCCAGCATTTT.